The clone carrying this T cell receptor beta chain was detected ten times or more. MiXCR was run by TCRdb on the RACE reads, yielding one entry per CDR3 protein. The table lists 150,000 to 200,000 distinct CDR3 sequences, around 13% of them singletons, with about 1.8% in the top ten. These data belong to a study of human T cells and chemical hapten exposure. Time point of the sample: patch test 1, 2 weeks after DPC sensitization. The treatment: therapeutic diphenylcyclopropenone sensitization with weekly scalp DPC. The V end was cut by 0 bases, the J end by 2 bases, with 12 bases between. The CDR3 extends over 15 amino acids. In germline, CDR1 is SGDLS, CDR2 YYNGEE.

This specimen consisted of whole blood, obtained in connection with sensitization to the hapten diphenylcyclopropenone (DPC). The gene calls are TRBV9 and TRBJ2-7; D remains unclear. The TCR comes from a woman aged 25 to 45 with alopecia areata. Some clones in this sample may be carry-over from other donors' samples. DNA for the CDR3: TGTGCCAGCAGCGTAGGGGCGGACGTTACCTACGAGCAGTACTTC. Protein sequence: CASSVGADVTYEQYF. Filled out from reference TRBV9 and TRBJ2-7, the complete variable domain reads DSGVTQTPKHLITATGQRVTLRCSPRSGDLSVYWYQQSLDQGLQFLIQYYNGEERAKGNILERFSAQQFPDLHSELNLSSLELGDSALYFCASSVGADVTYEQYFGPGTRLTVT.